The T cell receptor beta chain under discussion was sequenced for a study of type 1 regulatory T cells. Study background: T-allo10 is a Tr1-enriched, alloantigen-specific CD4 T cell product made in vitro.

The V end lost 3 bases, the J end lost 0 bases, and 8 bases lay between the germline ends. CDR1 is DFQATT and CDR2 is SNEGSKA in the germline V gene (reference sequence). The CDR3 has 13 residues. Overall study results and limits: Compared with non-type 1 regulatory T cells, type 1 regulatory T cells showed a more restricted TCR repertoire.

With regard to this clonotype: The antigen remains undetermined.

TCRdb recomputed calls from the reads with MiXCR, one row per CDR3 protein. Of just under 65,000 distinct CDR3 sequences in the sample, just under 50% were seen once. Sequenced: cultured non-Tr1 T cells, either the whole culture or a sorted T cell fraction (not recorded which). The chain recombines TRBV20-1 with TRBJ1-2; the D is unclear. This clonotype was sampled from a human donor in good health. CDR3 DNA sequence: TGCAGTGCTAGCCCGGGCCCTAACTATGGCTACACCTTC. It encodes CSASPGPNYGYTF.